This is a list of T cell receptor beta chains from one sample in a study of PD-L1 blockade in urothelial cancer. Sequenced by immunoSEQ multiplex PCR; TCRdb stores in-frame clones only, minus some. Found here are 100,000 to 150,000 clones, less than 85% of them singletons; the top ten hold 3.2%. The sample here was PBMCs, taken around atezolizumab (anti-PD-L1) treatment. All receptors derive from a man aged 50 or older with urothelial cancer. Both conserved end residues are part of each CDR3. The D gene is left open where the match is weak. Clone size appears in some rows only: once, few, many, or a class for an expanded clone.

J gene: TRBJ2-2
D gene: TRBD2
V gene: TRBV18
clone size: .
CDR3 protein: CASSPRLAGDTGELFF
CDR3 DNA: TGTGCCAGCTCACCGAGACTAGCGGGAGACACCGGGGAGCTGTTTTTT

J gene: TRBJ2-5
D gene: TRBD2
V gene: TRBV11-2
clone size: .
CDR3 protein: CASSSETSGGRETQYF
CDR3 DNA: TGTGCCAGCAGCTCCGAGACTAGCGGGGGGAGGGAGACCCAGTACTTC

J gene: TRBJ2-3
D gene: TRBD2
V gene: TRBV28
clone size: .
CDR3 protein: CASSVTSGSTDTQYF
CDR3 DNA: TGTGCCAGCAGTGTTACTAGCGGGAGCACAGATACGCAGTATTTT

J gene: TRBJ2-1
D gene: TRBD2
V gene: TRBV15
clone size: .
CDR3 protein: CATSRVAGGTYNEQFF
CDR3 DNA: TGTGCCACCAGCAGAGTAGCGGGAGGGACCTACAATGAGCAGTTCTTC

J gene: TRBJ1-5
D gene: TRBD1
V gene: TRBV28
clone size: .
CDR3 protein: CASRFTGGRQPQHF
CDR3 DNA: TGTGCCAGCAGATTTACAGGGGGGCGTCAGCCCCAGCATTTT

J gene: TRBJ1-5
D gene: TRBD1
V gene: TRBV7-2
clone size: .
CDR3 protein: CASSDRVVQPQHF
CDR3 DNA: TGTGCCAGCAGCGACAGGGTTGTTCAGCCCCAGCATTTT

J gene: TRBJ1-2
D gene: TRBD1
V gene: TRBV28
clone size: .
CDR3 protein: CASSLATGAYGYGYTF
CDR3 DNA: TGTGCCAGCAGTTTAGCGACAGGGGCTTACGGCTATGGCTACACCTTC

J gene: TRBJ2-5
D gene: .
V gene: TRBV2
clone size: .
CDR3 protein: CASSGLVVPEQETQYF
CDR3 DNA: TGTGCCAGCAGTGGCTTAGTGGTGCCCGAACAAGAGACCCAGTACTTC

J gene: TRBJ2-7
D gene: TRBD2
V gene: TRBV7-9
clone size: .
CDR3 protein: CASSPVGRDQRTYEQYF
CDR3 DNA: TGTGCCAGCAGCCCCGTAGGGAGGGACCAAAGGACCTACGAGCAGTACTTC

J gene: TRBJ1-6
D gene: .
V gene: TRBV7-8
clone size: .
CDR3 protein: CASSLVDRSPLHF
CDR3 DNA: TGTGCCAGCAGCTTAGTAGATCGATCACCCCTCCACTTT

J gene: TRBJ1-5
D gene: .
V gene: TRBV18
clone size: .
CDR3 protein: CASQLYSNQPQHF
CDR3 DNA: TGTGCCAGTCAACTATATAGCAATCAGCCCCAGCATTTT

J gene: TRBJ2-1
D gene: .
V gene: TRBV2
clone size: many
CDR3 protein: CASSEAVFYNEQFF
CDR3 DNA: TGTGCCAGCAGTGAGGCGGTCTTCTACAATGAGCAGTTCTTC

J gene: TRBJ2-7
D gene: TRBD1
V gene: TRBV28
clone size: .
CDR3 protein: CASLTGGSSYEQYF
CDR3 DNA: TGTGCCAGTCTAACAGGGGGGAGCTCCTACGAGCAGTACTTC

J gene: TRBJ1-2
D gene: .
V gene: TRBV11-2
clone size: .
CDR3 protein: CASSLGPTGINYGYTF
CDR3 DNA: TGTGCCAGCAGCTTAGGGCCGACAGGTATTAACTATGGCTACACCTTC

J gene: TRBJ2-5
D gene: TRBD2
V gene: TRBV28
clone size: .
CDR3 protein: CASKGLAGRETQYF
CDR3 DNA: TGTGCCAGCAAGGGACTAGCGGGACGGGAGACCCAGTACTTC

J gene: TRBJ1-3
D gene: .
V gene: TRBV7-9
clone size: .
CDR3 protein: CASSLGTASSGNTIYF
CDR3 DNA: TGTGCCAGCAGCTTAGGGACAGCCAGCTCTGGAAACACCATATATTTT

J gene: TRBJ1-5
D gene: TRBD1
V gene: TRBV30
clone size: many
CDR3 protein: CAWSRDRNQPQHF
CDR3 DNA: TGTGCCTGGAGCAGGGACAGGAATCAGCCCCAGCATTTT

J gene: TRBJ1-5
D gene: .
V gene: TRBV5-6
clone size: .
CDR3 protein: CASSLLQGHQPQHF
CDR3 DNA: TGTGCCAGCAGCTTACTACAGGGTCATCAGCCCCAGCATTTT

J gene: TRBJ2-7
D gene: TRBD1
V gene: TRBV7-8
clone size: .
CDR3 protein: CASSSGTGIREQYF
CDR3 DNA: TGTGCCAGCAGCTCTGGGACAGGGATTCGCGAGCAGTACTTC

J gene: TRBJ2-2
D gene: TRBD2
V gene: TRBV23-1
clone size: .
CDR3 protein: CASSLALRGGRNTGELFF
CDR3 DNA: TGCGCCAGCAGTCTTGCCCTACGGGGAGGGAGGAACACCGGGGAGCTGTTTTTT

J gene: TRBJ2-5
D gene: .
V gene: TRBV2
clone size: .
CDR3 protein: CASSEGRGETQYF
CDR3 DNA: TGTGCCAGCAGTGAGGGACGGGGGGAGACCCAGTACTTC

J gene: TRBJ2-5
D gene: TRBD2
V gene: TRBV7-6
clone size: .
CDR3 protein: CASSKRAGETQYF
CDR3 DNA: TGTGCCAGCAGCAAAAGAGCGGGGGAGACCCAGTACTTC

J gene: TRBJ2-3
D gene: .
V gene: TRBV7-2
clone size: few
CDR3 protein: CASSVLAKDTQYF
CDR3 DNA: TGTGCCAGCAGTGTCTTAGCCAAAGATACGCAGTATTTT

J gene: TRBJ2-5
D gene: TRBD2
V gene: TRBV5-1
clone size: .
CDR3 protein: CASSWGRGLAQETQYF
CDR3 DNA: TGCGCCAGCAGCTGGGGACGCGGACTAGCCCAAGAGACCCAGTACTTC

J gene: TRBJ2-3
D gene: .
V gene: TRBV11-3
clone size: once
CDR3 protein: CASSPGHTSSTDTQYF
CDR3 DNA: TGTGCCAGCAGCCCCGGACATACCTCTAGCACAGATACGCAGTATTTT

J gene: TRBJ2-7
D gene: .
V gene: TRBV5-1
clone size: few
CDR3 protein: CASSSQGTEQYF
CDR3 DNA: TGCGCCAGCAGCTCACAGGGTACCGAGCAGTACTTC

J gene: TRBJ2-3
D gene: TRBD2
V gene: TRBV2
clone size: once
CDR3 protein: CASSLLGTSGRARDTQYF
CDR3 DNA: TGTGCCAGCAGTCTTTTAGGGACTAGCGGGAGGGCCAGGGATACGCAGTATTTT

J gene: TRBJ2-5
D gene: .
V gene: TRBV30
clone size: .
CDR3 protein: CAWTAGFQETQYF
CDR3 DNA: TGTGCCTGGACTGCGGGGTTCCAAGAGACCCAGTACTTC

J gene: TRBJ1-1
D gene: .
V gene: TRBV18
clone size: .
CDR3 protein: CASSLSDINTEAFF
CDR3 DNA: TGTGCCAGCTCACTCTCGGACATAAACACTGAAGCTTTCTTT

J gene: TRBJ2-5
D gene: TRBD2
V gene: TRBV2
clone size: .
CDR3 protein: CASSDPRTSGTETQYF
CDR3 DNA: TGTGCCAGCAGTGATCCCCGAACTAGCGGGACGGAGACCCAGTACTTC

J gene: TRBJ2-7
D gene: .
V gene: TRBV4-2
clone size: .
CDR3 protein: CASSHGEVYEQYF
CDR3 DNA: TGTGCCAGCAGCCATGGGGAGGTCTACGAGCAGTACTTC

J gene: TRBJ2-4
D gene: TRBD2
V gene: TRBV28
clone size: .
CDR3 protein: CASSLPTSGRTKNIQYF
CDR3 DNA: TGTGCCAGCAGTTTGCCCACTAGCGGGAGAACCAAAAACATTCAGTACTTC

J gene: TRBJ2-7
D gene: TRBD2
V gene: TRBV28
clone size: .
CDR3 protein: CASRPGLAGLEQYF
CDR3 DNA: TGTGCCAGCAGACCTGGACTAGCGGGACTCGAGCAGTACTTC

J gene: TRBJ2-1
D gene: .
V gene: TRBV5-1
clone size: .
CDR3 protein: CASSLGGLINEQFF
CDR3 DNA: TGCGCCAGCAGCTTGGGGGGACTTATCAATGAGCAGTTCTTC

J gene: TRBJ1-1
D gene: .
V gene: TRBV4-1
clone size: once
CDR3 protein: CASSHYDRPTGRAFF
CDR3 DNA: TGCGCCAGCAGCCACTACGATCGCCCCACGGGTAGAGCTTTCTTT

J gene: TRBJ2-3
D gene: TRBD2
V gene: TRBV28
clone size: many
CDR3 protein: CASTPLAGVIDTQYF
CDR3 DNA: TGTGCCAGCACGCCACTAGCGGGAGTAATAGATACGCAGTATTTT

J gene: TRBJ2-7
D gene: .
V gene: TRBV28
clone size: .
CDR3 protein: CASRRDKPYEQYF
CDR3 DNA: TGTGCCAGCAGACGGGACAAGCCCTACGAGCAGTACTTC

J gene: TRBJ2-1
D gene: TRBD2
V gene: TRBV7-8
clone size: .
CDR3 protein: CASSSKTSRAGNEQFF
CDR3 DNA: TGTGCCAGCAGCTCCAAGACTAGCAGGGCGGGCAATGAGCAGTTCTTC

J gene: TRBJ2-7
D gene: TRBD1
V gene: TRBV5-6
clone size: .
CDR3 protein: CASSRQGSYEQYF
CDR3 DNA: TGTGCCAGCAGCCGACAGGGTTCCTACGAGCAGTACTTC

J gene: TRBJ2-1
D gene: TRBD2
V gene: TRBV27
clone size: .
CDR3 protein: CASSLSLLAVSSYNEQFF
CDR3 DNA: TGTGCCAGCAGTTTAAGCCTACTAGCGGTGAGCTCCTACAATGAGCAGTTCTTC

J gene: TRBJ2-5
D gene: TRBD1
V gene: TRBV30
clone size: .
CDR3 protein: CAWSVMQGASETQYF
CDR3 DNA: TGTGCCTGGAGTGTAATGCAGGGGGCTTCGGAGACCCAGTACTTC

J gene: TRBJ1-1
D gene: .
V gene: TRBV28
clone size: .
CDR3 protein: CASISQGTNTEAFF
CDR3 DNA: TGTGCCAGCATTTCCCAGGGGACGAACACTGAAGCTTTCTTT

J gene: TRBJ2-7
D gene: .
V gene: TRBV9
clone size: .
CDR3 protein: CASSLGQSITYEQYF
CDR3 DNA: TGTGCCAGCAGCCTCGGACAGTCAATAACCTACGAGCAGTACTTC

J gene: TRBJ1-5
D gene: .
V gene: TRBV15
clone size: .
CDR3 protein: CATRREGTGPQHF
CDR3 DNA: TGTGCCACCAGAAGGGAGGGTACAGGGCCCCAGCATTTT

J gene: TRBJ1-6
D gene: TRBD1
V gene: TRBV5-1
clone size: .
CDR3 protein: CASRPETGENSPLHF
CDR3 DNA: TGCGCCAGCAGACCCGAAACAGGGGAAAATTCACCCCTCCACTTT

J gene: TRBJ2-4
D gene: .
V gene: TRBV30
clone size: .
CDR3 protein: CASGGLAKNIQYF
CDR3 DNA: TGTGCCTCTGGAGGACTAGCCAAAAACATTCAGTACTTC

J gene: TRBJ2-1
D gene: .
V gene: TRBV14
clone size: .
CDR3 protein: CASSWAPYNEQFF
CDR3 DNA: TGTGCCAGCAGCTGGGCGCCTTACAATGAGCAGTTCTTC

J gene: TRBJ2-7
D gene: TRBD2
V gene: TRBV18
clone size: once
CDR3 protein: CASSPMMVAGISYEQYF
CDR3 DNA: TGTGCCAGCTCACCAATGATGGTAGCGGGGATCTCCTACGAGCAGTACTTC

J gene: TRBJ2-3
D gene: TRBD2
V gene: TRBV7-9
clone size: .
CDR3 protein: CASSFISGSADTQYF
CDR3 DNA: TGTGCCAGCAGCTTTATTAGCGGGAGTGCAGATACGCAGTATTTT

J gene: TRBJ2-4
D gene: TRBD2
V gene: TRBV29-1
clone size: .
CDR3 protein: CSYRTSGSKNIQYF
CDR3 DNA: TGCAGCTATAGGACTAGCGGGTCCAAAAACATTCAGTACTTC

J gene: TRBJ2-5
D gene: TRBD1
V gene: TRBV15
clone size: .
CDR3 protein: CATSVPSRGETQYF
CDR3 DNA: TGTGCCACCAGCGTACCCTCCAGGGGGGAGACCCAGTACTTC

J gene: TRBJ2-5
D gene: TRBD2
V gene: TRBV11-2
clone size: once
CDR3 protein: CASSSRGGLAGQETQYF
CDR3 DNA: TGTGCCAGCAGCTCCCGAGGTGGACTAGCGGGGCAAGAGACCCAGTACTTC

J gene: TRBJ1-5
D gene: .
V gene: TRBV6-1
clone size: .
CDR3 protein: CASSLQQNQPQHF
CDR3 DNA: TGTGCCAGCAGTTTACAGCAGAATCAGCCCCAGCATTTT